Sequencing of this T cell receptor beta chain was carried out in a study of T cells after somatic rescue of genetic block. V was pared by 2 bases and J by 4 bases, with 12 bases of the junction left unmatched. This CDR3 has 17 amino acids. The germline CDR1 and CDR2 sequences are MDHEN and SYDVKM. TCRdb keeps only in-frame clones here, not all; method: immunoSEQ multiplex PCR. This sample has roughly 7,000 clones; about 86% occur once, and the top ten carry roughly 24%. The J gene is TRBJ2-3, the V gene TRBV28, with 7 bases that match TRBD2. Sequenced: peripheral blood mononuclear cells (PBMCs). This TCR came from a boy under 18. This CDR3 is CASSLDSGGSRSDTQYF. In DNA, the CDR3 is TGTGCCAGCAGTTTAGACTCGGGCGGGAGTCGCTCAGATACGCAGTATTTT.